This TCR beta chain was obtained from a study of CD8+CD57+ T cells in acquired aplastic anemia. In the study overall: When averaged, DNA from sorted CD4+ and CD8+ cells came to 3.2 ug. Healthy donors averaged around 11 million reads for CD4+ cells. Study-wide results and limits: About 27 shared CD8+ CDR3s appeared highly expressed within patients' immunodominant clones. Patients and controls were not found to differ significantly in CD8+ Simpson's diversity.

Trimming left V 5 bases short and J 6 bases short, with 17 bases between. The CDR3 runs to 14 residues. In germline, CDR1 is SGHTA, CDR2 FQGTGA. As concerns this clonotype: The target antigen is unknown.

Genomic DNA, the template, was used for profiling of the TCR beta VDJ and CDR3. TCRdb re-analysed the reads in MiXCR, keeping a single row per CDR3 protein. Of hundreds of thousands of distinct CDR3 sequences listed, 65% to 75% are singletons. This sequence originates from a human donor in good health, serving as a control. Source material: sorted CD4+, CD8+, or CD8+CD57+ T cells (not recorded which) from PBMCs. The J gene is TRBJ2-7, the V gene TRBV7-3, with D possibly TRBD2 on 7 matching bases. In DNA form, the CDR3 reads TGTGCCAGCAGCGTAGGGGGGGTCGGCGGCGAGCAGTACTTC. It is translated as CASSVGGVGGEQYF. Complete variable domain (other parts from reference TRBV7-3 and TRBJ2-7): GAGVSQTPSNKVTEKGKYVELRCDPISGHTALYWYRQSLGQGPEFLIYFQGTGAADDSGLPNDRFFAVRPEGSVSTLKIQRTERGDSAVYLCASSVGGVGGEQYFGPGTRLTVT.